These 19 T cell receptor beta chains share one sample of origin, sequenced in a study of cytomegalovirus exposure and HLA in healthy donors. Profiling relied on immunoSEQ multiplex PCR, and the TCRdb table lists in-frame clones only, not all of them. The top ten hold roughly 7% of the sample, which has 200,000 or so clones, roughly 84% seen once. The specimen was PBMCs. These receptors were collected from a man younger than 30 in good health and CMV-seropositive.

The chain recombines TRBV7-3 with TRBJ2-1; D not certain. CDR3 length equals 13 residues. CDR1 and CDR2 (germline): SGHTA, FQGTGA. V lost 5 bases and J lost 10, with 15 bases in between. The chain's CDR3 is CASSPASVEEQFF. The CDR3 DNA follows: TGTGCCAGCAGCCCTGCCTCGGTCGAAGAGCAGTTCTTC.

The CDR3 nucleotides read TGTGCCAGCAGCGTCCAGTCCTCCTACGAGCAGTACTTC. Translating gives CASSVQSSYEQYF. The V and J genes are TRBV27 and TRBJ2-7, with D unclear. CDR1 and CDR2 (germline): MNHEY, SMNVEV (reference sequence). V lost 6 bases to trimming and J lost 0 bases, with 9 bases between them. The CDR3 length is 13 residues.

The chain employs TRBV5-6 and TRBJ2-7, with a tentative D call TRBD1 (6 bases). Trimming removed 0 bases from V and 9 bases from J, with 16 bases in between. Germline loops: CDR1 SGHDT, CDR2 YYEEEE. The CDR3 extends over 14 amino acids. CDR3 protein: CASSLGKGTTGQYF. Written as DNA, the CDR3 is TGTGCCAGCAGCTTGGGAAAGGGGACAACAGGGCAGTACTTC. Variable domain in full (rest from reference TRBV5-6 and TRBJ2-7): DAGVTQSPTHLIKTRGQQVTLRCSPKSGHDTVSWYQQALGQGPQFIFQYYEEEERQRGNFPDRFSGHQFPNYSSELNVNALLLGDSALYLCASSLGKGTTGQYFGPGTRLTVT.

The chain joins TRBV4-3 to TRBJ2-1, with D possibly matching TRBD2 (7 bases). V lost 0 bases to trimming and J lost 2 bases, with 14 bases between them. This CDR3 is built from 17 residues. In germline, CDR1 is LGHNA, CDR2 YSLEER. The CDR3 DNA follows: TGCGCCAGCAGCCAAGATCATTCGGGGGGCGCCTACAATGAGCAGTTCTTC. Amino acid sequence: CASSQDHSGGAYNEQFF.

The CDR3 spells CASSFRGDEQYF. DNA for the CDR3: TGTGCCAGCAGCTTCAGGGGCGACGAGCAGTACTTC. The chain employs TRBV5-5 and TRBJ2-7, with D possibly being TRBD1 (6 bases). Trimming took off 2 bases at V and 5 bases at J, with 8 bases between the two ends. Germline V CDR1 and CDR2: SGHKS, YYEKEE (reference sequence). This CDR3 comprises 12 residues.

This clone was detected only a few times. The CDR3 loop is CASSSSNSGYEQYF. In DNA, the CDR3 is TGTGCCAGCAGCTCATCAAATAGCGGGTACGAGCAGTACTTC. The gene calls are TRBV11-2 and TRBJ2-7, with 7 bases fitting TRBD2. Germline V gene sequence: CDR1 SGHAT, CDR2 FQNNGV. This CDR3 region has 14 residues. Losses at the gene ends were 4 bases for V and 4 bases for J; bases not matched to a gene: 7.

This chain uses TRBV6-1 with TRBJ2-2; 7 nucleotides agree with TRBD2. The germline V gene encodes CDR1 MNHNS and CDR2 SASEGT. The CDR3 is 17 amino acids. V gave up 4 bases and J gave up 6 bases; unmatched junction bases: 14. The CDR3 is CASSGFPAGLVPGELFF. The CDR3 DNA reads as TGTGCCAGCAGTGGTTTCCCAGCGGGGTTAGTCCCCGGGGAGCTGTTTTTT.

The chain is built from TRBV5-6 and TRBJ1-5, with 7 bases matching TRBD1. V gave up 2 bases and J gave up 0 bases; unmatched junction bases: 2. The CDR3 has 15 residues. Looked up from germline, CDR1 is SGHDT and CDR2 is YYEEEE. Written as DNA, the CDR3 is TGTGCCAGCAGCTTAAGACAGGGTAGCAATCAGCCCCAGCATTTT. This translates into CASSLRQGSNQPQHF.

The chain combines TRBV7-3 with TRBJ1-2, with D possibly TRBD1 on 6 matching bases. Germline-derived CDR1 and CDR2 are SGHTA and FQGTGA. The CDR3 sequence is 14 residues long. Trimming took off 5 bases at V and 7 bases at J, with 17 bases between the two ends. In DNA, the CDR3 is TGTGCCAGCAGCCCGGGACACCATCAAAGTGGCTACACCTTC. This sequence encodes CASSPGHHQSGYTF.

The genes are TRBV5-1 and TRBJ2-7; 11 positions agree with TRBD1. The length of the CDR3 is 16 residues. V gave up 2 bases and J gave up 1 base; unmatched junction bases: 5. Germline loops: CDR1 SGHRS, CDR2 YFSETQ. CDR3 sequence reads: CASSFTGTGGSYEQYF. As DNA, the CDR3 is TGCGCCAGCAGCTTTACGGGGACAGGGGGATCCTACGAGCAGTACTTC. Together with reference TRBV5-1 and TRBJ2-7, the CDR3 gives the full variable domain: KAGVTQTPRYLIKTRGQQVTLSCSPISGHRSVSWYQQTPGQGLQFLFEYFSETQRNKGNFPGRFSGRQFSNSRSEMNVSTLELGDSALYLCASSFTGTGGSYEQYFGPGTRLTVT.

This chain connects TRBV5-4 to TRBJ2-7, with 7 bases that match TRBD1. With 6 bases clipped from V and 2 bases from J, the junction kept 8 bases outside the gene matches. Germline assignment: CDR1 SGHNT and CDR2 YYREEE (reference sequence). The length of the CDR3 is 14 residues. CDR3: CASNRDSFPYEQYF. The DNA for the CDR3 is TGTGCCAGCAACCGGGACAGTTTTCCCTACGAGCAGTACTTC.

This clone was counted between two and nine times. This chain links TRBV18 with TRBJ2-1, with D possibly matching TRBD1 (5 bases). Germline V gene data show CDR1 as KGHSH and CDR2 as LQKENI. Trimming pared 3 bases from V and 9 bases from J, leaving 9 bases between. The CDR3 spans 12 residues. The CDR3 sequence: CASSPRTSEQFF. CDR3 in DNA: TGTGCCAGCTCACCCCGGACAAGTGAGCAGTTCTTC.

In nucleotides, the CDR3 is TGCGCCAGCAGCCAAGGTTCCGGGACTTCTCCCGGGGAGCTGTTTTTT. This codes for CASSQGSGTSPGELFF. This chain uses TRBV4-3 with TRBJ2-2; the D gene is possibly TRBD2 (6 bases). From germline, CDR1 is LGHNA and CDR2 YSLEER. The CDR3 loop spans 16 amino acids. Trimming pared 1 base from V and 6 bases from J, leaving 15 bases between.

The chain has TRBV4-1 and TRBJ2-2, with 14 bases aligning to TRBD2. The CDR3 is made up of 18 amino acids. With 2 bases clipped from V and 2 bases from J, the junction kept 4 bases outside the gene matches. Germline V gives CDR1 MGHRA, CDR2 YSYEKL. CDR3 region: CASSQQGLAGVNTGELFF. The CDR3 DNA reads TGCGCCAGCAGCCAACAGGGACTAGCGGGAGTTAACACCGGGGAGCTGTTTTTT.

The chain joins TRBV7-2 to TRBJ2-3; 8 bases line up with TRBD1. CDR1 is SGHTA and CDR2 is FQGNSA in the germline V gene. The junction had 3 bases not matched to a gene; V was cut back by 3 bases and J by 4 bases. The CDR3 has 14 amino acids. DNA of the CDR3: TGTGCCAGCAGCTTGGGGGGACAGGCAGATACGCAGTATTTT. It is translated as CASSLGGQADTQYF.

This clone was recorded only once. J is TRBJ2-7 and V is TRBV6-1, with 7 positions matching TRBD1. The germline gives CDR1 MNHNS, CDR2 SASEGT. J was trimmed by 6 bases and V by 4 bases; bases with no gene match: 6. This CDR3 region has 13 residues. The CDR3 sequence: CASSAEGAGEQYF. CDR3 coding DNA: TGTGCCAGCAGTGCCGAGGGGGCGGGCGAGCAGTACTTC.

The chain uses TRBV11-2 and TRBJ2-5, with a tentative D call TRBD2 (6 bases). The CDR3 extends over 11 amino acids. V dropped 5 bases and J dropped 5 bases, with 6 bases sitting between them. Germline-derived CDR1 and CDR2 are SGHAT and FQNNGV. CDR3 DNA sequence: TGTGCCAGCAGCGGGAGGGAGACCCAGTACTTC. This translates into CASSGRETQYF.

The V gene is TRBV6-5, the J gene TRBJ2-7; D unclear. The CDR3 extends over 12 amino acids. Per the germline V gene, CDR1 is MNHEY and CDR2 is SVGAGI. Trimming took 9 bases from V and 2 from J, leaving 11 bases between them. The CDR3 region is CASNGGTYEQYF. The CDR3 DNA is TGTGCCAGTAACGGCGGAACCTACGAGCAGTACTTC.

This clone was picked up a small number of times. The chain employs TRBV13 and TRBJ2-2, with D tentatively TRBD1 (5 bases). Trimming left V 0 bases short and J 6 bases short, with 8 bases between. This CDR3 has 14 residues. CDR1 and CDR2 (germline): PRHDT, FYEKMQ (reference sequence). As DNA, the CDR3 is TGTGCCAGCAGCTTAGGTCCAGGGTCCGGGGAGCTGTTTTTT. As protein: CASSLGPGSGELFF.